This TCR beta chain was found in a study of cytomegalovirus exposure and HLA in healthy donors. Study conclusions and caveats: Subsequent analysis found a tendency for first-cohort TCR clusters to co-occur within the 120 or so validation repertoires. Many donors shared some public TCRs, even though most TCR sequences were rare.

Sequenced by immunoSEQ multiplex PCR; TCRdb stores in-frame clones only, minus some. The sample comprises 150,000 to 200,000 clones, around 80% of which are singletons, and over 0.95% rests with the top ten. V shed 6 bases and J 5 bases; nucleotides not matched to a gene: 16. This CDR3 has 16 amino acids. The germline gives CDR1 MRHNA, CDR2 SNTAGT. Details on this clone: Antigen unknown.

Sequenced material: PBMCs. The sequence derives from a woman under 40 in good health and CMV-seronegative. This chain links TRBV6-4 with TRBJ2-7, with 7 positions matching TRBD1. In DNA form, the CDR3 reads TGTGCCAGCAGCCACCCCCGAGGACAGGTCAGCGACGAGCAGTACTTC. Protein product: CASSHPRGQVSDEQYF.